What follows are 15 T cell receptor beta chains derived from one specimen sequenced in a study of immune characterization of retroperitoneal liposarcoma. One entry per CDR3 protein results from TCRdb running MiXCR on the PCR reads. The sample records some 10,000 distinct CDR3 sequences, about a quarter being singletons. Material: tumor tissue. The receptor source for this set is a female donor with retroperitoneal liposarcoma.

This clonotype was detected many times. The genes are TRBV7-6 and TRBJ2-1, with 9 bases lining up with TRBD1. With V trimmed by 0 bases and J by 13 bases, 13 bases remained unmatched. The CDR3 is 16 amino acids. The germline V gene has CDR1 SGHVS and CDR2 FNYEAQ. The CDR3 spells CASSLAGTGRQETQFF. The CDR3 region has the DNA TGTGCCAGCAGCTTAGCCGGGACAGGGCGCCAAGAGACCCAGTTCTTC.

V gene TRBV6-6 combines with J gene TRBJ2-4; 10 bases line up with TRBD2. This CDR3 is 15 amino acids long. Germline V CDR1 and CDR2: MNHNY, SVGAGI (reference sequence). The ends lost 2 bases at V and 13 bases at J; junction bases unmatched: 11. CDR3 bases: TGTGCCAGCAGTTACGGGCCTAGCGGGAGCTACGCGCAGTACTTC. Translation: CASSYGPSGSYAQYF.

This clonotype was detected ten times or more. This chain connects TRBV7-2 to TRBJ2-1; no clear D. The DNA end is more similar to TRBJ2-7, so the J call may be wrong. CDR1 is SGHTA, CDR2 FQGNSA, per germline. This CDR3 contains 14 residues. CDR3 sequence reads: CASSPWTISYEQYF. CDR3 in DNA: TGTGCCAGCAGCCCCTGGACCATTTCCTACGAGCAGTACTTC.

The chain uses TRBV6-1 and TRBJ2-4; D might be TRBD1 (6 bases). V was clipped by 7 bases and J by 0 bases, with 19 bases between them. Germline values: CDR1 MNHNS, CDR2 SASEGT. The CDR3 is 17 amino acids. The CDR3 reads CASKNLQGILAKNIQYF. CDR3 in DNA: TGTGCCAGCAAGAACCTGCAGGGGATACTAGCCAAAAACATTCAGTACTTC.

This clonotype was seen more than once but under ten times. The gene calls are TRBV7-2 and TRBJ2-3; 7 nucleotides agree with TRBD2. The J segment lost 4 bases and the V segment lost 4 bases, leaving 2 bases of the junction unmatched. CDR1 and CDR2 (germline): SGHTA, FQGNSA. The CDR3 loop spans 13 amino acids. The CDR3 coding sequence is TGTGCCAGCAGCTGGACTAGGGCAGATACGCAGTATTTT. Translation: CASSWTRADTQYF.

This clonotype is termed medium-sized. The chain couples TRBV7-3 to TRBJ2-1; 8 positions match TRBD1. CDR1 is SGHTA and CDR2 is FQGTGA in the germline V gene. V dropped 5 bases and J dropped 10; count of bases not matched to a gene: 16. The CDR3 length is 16 residues. The CDR3 protein is CASSPNRHGQGREQFF. DNA of the CDR3: TGTGCCAGCAGCCCTAACCGGCATGGACAGGGTCGCGAGCAGTTCTTC.

By frequency in the sample, this clonotype is medium-sized. The chain carries TRBV7-6 and TRBJ2-1; D is tentatively TRBD1 or TRBD2 (5 bases each). The DNA end is more similar to TRBJ2-7, so the J call may be wrong. In germline, CDR1 is SGHVS, CDR2 FNYEAQ. The CDR3 length is 14 residues. Here the CDR3 reads CASSLGGTFNEQYF. The CDR3 DNA sequence: TGTGCCAGCAGCTTAGGGGGGACGTTCAATGAGCAGTACTTC.

The chain recombines TRBV12-3 or TRBV12-4 with TRBJ1-5, with TRBD1 matching over 7 bases. The CDR3 contains 15 residues. Unmatched junction bases numbered 9, after V lost 3 bases and J lost 7 bases. Here the CDR3 DNA reads TGTGCCAGCAGTTTTAAAGGGGGCGGACAGCAGCCCCAGCATTTT. As protein: CASSFKGGGQQPQHF.

This clonotype occurred a few times. The chain employs TRBV6-1 and TRBJ2-1; 8 bases fit TRBD1. This CDR3 has 13 residues. J lost 10 bases, V lost 5 bases, and 7 bases had no gene match. CDR1 and CDR2 from the germline V gene are MNHNS and SASEGT. CDR3 sequence reads: CASSRTGPYEQFF. The CDR3 region has the DNA TGTGCCAGCAGTAGGACAGGGCCCTACGAGCAGTTCTTC.

V gene TRBV6-4 combines with J gene TRBJ2-3; TRBD1 agrees at 8 bases. The CDR3 is 16 residues long. From germline, CDR1 is MRHNA and CDR2 SNTAGT. Trimming at V came to 0 bases and at J to 2 bases, leaving 4 bases not matched to a gene. The CDR3 DNA follows: TGTGCCAGCAGTGACTCTGAGACAGGGGACACAGATACGCAGTATTTT. Translating gives CASSDSETGDTDTQYF.

By share, this clonotype ranks as medium-sized. The CDR3 here is CATPYASGANVLTF. DNA for the CDR3: TGTGCCACCCCCTATGCCTCTGGGGCCAACGTCCTGACTTTC. The J gene is TRBJ2-6, the V gene TRBV6-1; D is undetermined. Trimming took 10 bases from V and 0 from J, leaving 10 bases between them. Germline V gene lookup returns CDR1 MNHNS and CDR2 SASEGT. The CDR3 is made up of 14 amino acids.

The chain has TRBV20-1 and TRBJ2-1, with 9 positions matching TRBD2. This CDR3 has 11 residues. The junction had 4 bases not matched to a gene; V was cut back by 1 base and J by 15 bases. Germline CDR1 DFQATT, CDR2 SNEGSKA (reference sequence). CDR3 nucleotide sequence: TGCAGTGCTAGAGTTAGCGGGAGTCGGTTCTTC. Translating gives CSARVSGSRFF.

This clonotype was counted ten times or more. The J gene is TRBJ1-2, the V gene TRBV6-1; 7 bases fit TRBD1. The ends lost 5 bases at V and 6 bases at J; junction bases unmatched: 6. The CDR3 is made up of 13 amino acids. Germline V gene lookup returns CDR1 MNHNS and CDR2 SASEGT. CDR3 sequence reads: CASSSGQLNGYTF. In DNA form, the CDR3 reads TGTGCCAGCAGTTCGGGACAGCTCAATGGCTACACCTTC.

This clonotype was seen more than once but under ten times. The rearrangement links TRBV6-1 to TRBJ1-1; perhaps TRBD1 as D (5 bases). In germline, CDR1 is MNHNS, CDR2 SASEGT. V was trimmed by 6 bases and J by 0 bases, leaving 11 bases between them. The CDR3 is 14 residues long. CDR3 region: CASRAGTVNTEAFF. The DNA for the CDR3 is TGTGCCAGCAGGGCCGGGACGGTGAACACTGAAGCTTTCTTT.

CDR3 coding DNA: TGTGCCAGCATTGAGGGACTAGTCGGCTACGAGCAGTACTTC. Amino acids: CASIEGLVGYEQYF. The chain links TRBV6-8 to TRBJ2-4; 8 nucleotides agree with TRBD2. The J call could be wrong; TRBJ2-7 is a better fit for the DNA end. This CDR3 spans 14 amino acids. The germline CDR1 and CDR2 sequences are MNHGY and SAAAGT.